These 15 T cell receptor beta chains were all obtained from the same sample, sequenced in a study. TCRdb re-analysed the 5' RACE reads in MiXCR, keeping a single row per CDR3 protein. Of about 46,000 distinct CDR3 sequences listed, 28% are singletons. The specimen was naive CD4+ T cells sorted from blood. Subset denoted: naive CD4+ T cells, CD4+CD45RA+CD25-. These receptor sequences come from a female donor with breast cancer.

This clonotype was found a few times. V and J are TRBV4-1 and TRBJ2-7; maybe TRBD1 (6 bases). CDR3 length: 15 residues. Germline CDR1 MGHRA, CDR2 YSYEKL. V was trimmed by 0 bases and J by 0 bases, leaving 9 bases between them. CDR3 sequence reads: CASSQDSGASYEQYF. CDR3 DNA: TGCGCCAGCAGCCAAGATTCAGGGGCCTCCTACGAGCAGTACTTC.

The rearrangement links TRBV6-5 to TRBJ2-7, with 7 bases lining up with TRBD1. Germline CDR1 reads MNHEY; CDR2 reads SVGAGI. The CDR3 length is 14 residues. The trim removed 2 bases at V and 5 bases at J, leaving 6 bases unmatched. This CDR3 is CASSYGTAPHEQYF. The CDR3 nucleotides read TGTGCCAGCAGTTACGGGACAGCGCCCCACGAGCAGTACTTC.

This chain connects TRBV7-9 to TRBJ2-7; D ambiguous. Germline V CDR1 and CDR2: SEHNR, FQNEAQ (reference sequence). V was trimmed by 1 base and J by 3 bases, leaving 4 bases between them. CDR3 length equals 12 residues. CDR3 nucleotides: TGTGCCAGCAGCTTAGTTATCTACGAGCAGTACTTC. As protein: CASSLVIYEQYF.

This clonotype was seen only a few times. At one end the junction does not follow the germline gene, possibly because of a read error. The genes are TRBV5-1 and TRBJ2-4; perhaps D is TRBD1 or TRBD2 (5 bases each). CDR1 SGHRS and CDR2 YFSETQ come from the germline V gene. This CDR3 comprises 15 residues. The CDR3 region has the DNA TGCGCCAGCAGTTTGGAGGCAGGGACCAAAAACATTCAGTACTTC. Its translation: CASSLEAGTKNIQYF. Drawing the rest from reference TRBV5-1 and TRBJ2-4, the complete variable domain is KAGVTQTPRYLIKTRGQQVTLSCSPISGHRSVSWYQQTPGQGLQFLFEYFSETQRNKGNFPGRFSGRQFSNSRSEMNVSTLELGDSALYLCASSLEAGTKNIQYFGAGTRLSVL.

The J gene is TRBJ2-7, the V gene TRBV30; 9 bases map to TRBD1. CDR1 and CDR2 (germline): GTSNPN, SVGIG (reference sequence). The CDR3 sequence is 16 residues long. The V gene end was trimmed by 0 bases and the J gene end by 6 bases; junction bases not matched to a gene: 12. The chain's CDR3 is CAWSVNARDRALEQYF. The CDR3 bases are TGTGCCTGGAGTGTAAATGCCCGGGACAGGGCTCTCGAGCAGTACTTC.

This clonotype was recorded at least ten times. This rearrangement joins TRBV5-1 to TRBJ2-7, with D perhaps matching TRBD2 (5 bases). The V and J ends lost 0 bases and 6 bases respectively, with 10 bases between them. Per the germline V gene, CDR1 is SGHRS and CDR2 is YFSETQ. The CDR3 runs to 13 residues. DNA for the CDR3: TGCGCCAGCAGCTTGGGAGGGCCTCTCGAGCAGTACTTC. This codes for CASSLGGPLEQYF.

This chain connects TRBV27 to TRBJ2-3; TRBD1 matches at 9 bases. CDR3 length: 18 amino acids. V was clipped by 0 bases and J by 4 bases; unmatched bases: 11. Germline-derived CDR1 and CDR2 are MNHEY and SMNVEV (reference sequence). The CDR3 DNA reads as TGTGCCAGCAGTTTATCGCCTAGGACAGGGGAAGTGGCAGATACGCAGTATTTT. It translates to CASSLSPRTGEVADTQYF.

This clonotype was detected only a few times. This CDR3 is CASSYSYPGPGELFF. The CDR3 coding sequence is TGTGCCAGCAGTTACTCCTATCCCGGACCCGGGGAGCTGTTTTTT. The V call is TRBV6-5, the J call TRBJ2-2; D unclear. V gave up 0 bases and J gave up 6 bases, with 11 bases separating them. Germline loops: CDR1 MNHEY, CDR2 SVGAGI. The CDR3 has 15 amino acids.

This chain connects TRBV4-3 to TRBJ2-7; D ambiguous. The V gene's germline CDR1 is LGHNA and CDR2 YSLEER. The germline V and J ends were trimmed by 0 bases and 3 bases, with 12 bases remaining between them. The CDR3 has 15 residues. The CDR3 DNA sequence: TGCGCCAGCAGCCAAGATGGGCCCAGAATCTACGAGCAGTACTTC. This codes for CASSQDGPRIYEQYF.

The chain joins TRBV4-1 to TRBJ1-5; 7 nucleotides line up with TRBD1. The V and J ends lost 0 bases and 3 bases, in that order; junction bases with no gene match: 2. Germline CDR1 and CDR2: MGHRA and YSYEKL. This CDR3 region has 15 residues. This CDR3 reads CASSQETGANQPQHF. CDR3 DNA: TGCGCCAGCAGCCAAGAAACAGGGGCCAATCAGCCCCAGCATTTT.

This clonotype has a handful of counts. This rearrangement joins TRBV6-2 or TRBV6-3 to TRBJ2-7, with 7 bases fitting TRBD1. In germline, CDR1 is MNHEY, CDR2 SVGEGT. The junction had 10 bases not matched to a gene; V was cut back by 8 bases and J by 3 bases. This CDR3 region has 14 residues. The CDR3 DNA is TGTGCCAGCGCTCCTTCGGGACAGAACTACGAGCAGTACTTC. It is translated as CASAPSGQNYEQYF.

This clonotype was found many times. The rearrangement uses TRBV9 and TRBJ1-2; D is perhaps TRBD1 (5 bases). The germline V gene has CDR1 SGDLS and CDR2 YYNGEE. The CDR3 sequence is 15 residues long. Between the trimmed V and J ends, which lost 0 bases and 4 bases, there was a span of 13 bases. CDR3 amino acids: CASSVGGAASYGYTF. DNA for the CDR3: TGTGCCAGCAGCGTAGGAGGGGCCGCGAGCTATGGCTACACCTTC.

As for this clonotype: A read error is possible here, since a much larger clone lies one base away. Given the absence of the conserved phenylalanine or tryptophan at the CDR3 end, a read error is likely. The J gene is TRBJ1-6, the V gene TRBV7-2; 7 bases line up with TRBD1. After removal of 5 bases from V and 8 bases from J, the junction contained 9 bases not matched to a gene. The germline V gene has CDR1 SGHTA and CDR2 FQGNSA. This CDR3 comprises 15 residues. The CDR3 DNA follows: TGTGCCAGCAGCGCTCTACAGGGGTTTGATTCACCCCTCCACTGT. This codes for CASSALQGFDSPLHC.

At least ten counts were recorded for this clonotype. Here the CDR3 reads CASKGTDGTQKAFF. The CDR3 nucleotides read TGTGCCAGCAAGGGGACTGATGGGACACAGAAAGCTTTCTTT. The chain is built from TRBV9 and TRBJ1-1; TRBD1 is a possible D gene (6 bases). CDR1 is SGDLS and CDR2 is YYNGEE in the germline V gene. Trimming took 6 bases from V and 9 from J, leaving 21 bases between them. The CDR3 sequence is 14 residues long.

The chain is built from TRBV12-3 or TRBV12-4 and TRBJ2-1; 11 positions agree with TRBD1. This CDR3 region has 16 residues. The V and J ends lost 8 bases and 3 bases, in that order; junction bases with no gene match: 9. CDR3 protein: CASGLDGTGGYNEQFF. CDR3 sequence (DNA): TGTGCCAGCGGTCTCGATGGGACAGGGGGCTACAATGAGCAGTTCTTC.